The 8 T cell receptor beta chains in this list originate from one sample, sequenced in a study of response to subunit inactivated influenza vaccine. TCRdb reprocessed the RT-PCR reads with MiXCR, giving one entry per CDR3 protein. The table shows 450,000 to 700,000 distinct CDR3 sequences, with 14% occurring only once. The sample here was PBMCs from blood, taken roughly 12 days after vaccination. The receptors here all came from a man aged 45 to 65 who received an inactivated influenza vaccine.

This clonotype came up a few times. The chain is built from TRBV12-3 or TRBV12-4 and TRBJ2-1; 7 nucleotides agree with TRBD1. This CDR3 spans 12 amino acids. The V gene end was trimmed by 5 bases and the J gene end by 7 bases; junction bases not matched to a gene: 2. The CDR3 loop is CASSDRVNEQFF. In DNA form, the CDR3 reads TGTGCCAGCAGTGACAGGGTAAATGAGCAGTTCTTC.

In its sample, this clonotype was seen a few times. The V call is TRBV24-1, the J call TRBJ2-1; the D is unclear. The CDR3 extends over 18 amino acids. Germline V CDR1 and CDR2: KGHDR, SFDVKD. The V end lost 0 bases, the J end lost 2 bases, and 16 bases lay between the germline ends. The DNA of the CDR3 is TGTGCCACCAGTGATTTGCGCGCAGACAAGAATCCCTACAATGAGCAGTTCTTC. Translating gives CATSDLRADKNPYNEQFF.

This chain uses TRBV7-9 with TRBJ2-7; D is undetermined. V lost 1 base to trimming and J lost 2 bases, with 12 bases between them. The CDR3 spans 15 residues. Germline CDR1 SEHNR, CDR2 FQNEAQ (reference sequence). CDR3 loop: CASSLVAAPTYEQYF. CDR3 sequence (DNA): TGTGCCAGCAGCTTAGTTGCAGCGCCGACCTACGAGCAGTACTTC.

This clonotype was observed a few times. This rearrangement joins TRBV5-1 to TRBJ1-1; D call uncertain. The V gene's germline CDR1 is SGHRS and CDR2 YFSETQ. This CDR3 is 13 amino acids long. V gave up 0 bases and J gave up 2 bases, with 5 bases separating them. The CDR3 DNA follows: TGCGCCAGCAGCTTGGTAGCCAACACTGAAGCTTTCTTT. This codes for CASSLVANTEAFF.

This clonotype was seen more than once but under ten times. The chain recombines TRBV7-2 with TRBJ2-4; D could derive from TRBD1 or TRBD2 (5 bases each). The V end was cut by 4 bases, the J end by 9 bases, with 13 bases between. The CDR3 consists of 13 residues. The germline V gene has CDR1 SGHTA and CDR2 FQGNSA. The CDR3 DNA follows: TGTGCCAGCAGCTCCAACGCGAGGGGCATTCAGTACTTC. Translating gives CASSSNARGIQYF.

CDR3 in DNA: TGTGCCAGCTCACCAAATAGGGATGCCGAGCAGTACTTC. Its protein product is CASSPNRDAEQYF. The chain recombines TRBV18 with TRBJ2-7; D gene unclear. The ends were cut back, 2 bases at V and 6 bases at J, with 11 bases in the middle. The germline V gene encodes CDR1 KGHSH and CDR2 LQKENI. This CDR3 spans 13 amino acids.

The rearrangement uses TRBV10-3 and TRBJ1-3, with a possible D match to TRBD1 (5 bases). V lost 8 bases to trimming and J lost 0 bases, with 8 bases between them. The germline V gene has CDR1 ENHRY and CDR2 SYGVKD. This CDR3 has 13 residues. This chain's CDR3 is CAIRQGSGNTIYF. CDR3 nucleotide sequence: TGTGCCATCCGGCAGGGCTCTGGAAACACCATATATTTT.

This clonotype was recorded many times. The chain recombines TRBV10-3 with TRBJ2-3, with D perhaps given as TRBD1 or TRBD2 (5 bases each). Germline V gives CDR1 ENHRY, CDR2 SYGVKD. Trimming removed 3 bases at V and 8 bases at J, with 18 bases between. The CDR3 runs 15 residues. The CDR3 sequence is CAISDQLGTTITQYF. Here the CDR3 DNA reads TGTGCCATCAGTGATCAACTAGGGACCACCATTACGCAGTATTTT.